A selection of T cell receptor beta chains follows, all from one sample in a study of T cell clonotyping in hematopoietic cell transplantation. TCRdb's table, derived via immunoSEQ multiplex PCR, lists solely in-frame clones and lacks some. The sample contains 9,500 to 15,000 clones, 75% to 90% of which appear only once. Sequenced: peripheral blood mononuclear cells. The receptors here all came from a human donor who either received an allogeneic hematopoietic cell transplant for a myeloid malignancy or was a related donor (not recorded which). Some clones in this sample may be carry-over from other donors' samples. Each CDR3 is given with its conserved first and last residue. D genes are given only for firm matches. Some rows mark clone size as missing; the rest say once, few, many or name a class of expanded clone.

CDR3 DNA,CDR3 protein,CDR3 length,D gene,J gene,V gene,clone size
TGTGACTGGGGGGACACTGAAGCTTTCTTT,CDWGDTEAFF,10,-,TRBJ1-1,TRBV30,-
TGTGCCAGGGGCCGATCGTCGACCGACAATGAGCAGTTCTTC,CARGRSSTDNEQFF,14,-,TRBJ2-1,TRBV2,-
TGCGCCAGCAGCCAGCCCGGGGGCCTAAATGAGCAGTTCTTC,CASSQPGGLNEQFF,14,-,TRBJ2-1,TRBV4-1,once
TGTGCCAGCAGCCACTGGTCTAGCGGGGTTAGCACAGATACGCAGTATTTT,CASSHWSSGVSTDTQYF,17,TRBD2,TRBJ2-3,TRBV14,-
TGTGCCAGCGCGGACAGGTTGAACACTGAAGCTTTCTTT,CASADRLNTEAFF,13,TRBD1,TRBJ1-1,TRBV28,-
TGTGCCAGCAGTGAAGTATTTTTAACGGGCAGTGCCTATGGCTACACCTTC,CASSEVFLTGSAYGYTF,17,-,TRBJ1-2,TRBV6-1,-
TGCGCCAGCAGCCCCTTGACTAGCGGGGGGGCAGATACGCAGTATTTT,CASSPLTSGGADTQYF,16,TRBD2,TRBJ2-3,TRBV5-1,-
TGCGCCAGCAGCTTGGCGGAAAGCTCTGGAAACACCATATATTTT,CASSLAESSGNTIYF,15,-,TRBJ1-3,TRBV5-1,-
TGTGCCAGCAGGAACTACCTCCGGGATGAGCAGTTCTTC,CASRNYLRDEQFF,13,-,TRBJ2-1,TRBV9,-
TGTGCCAGCCTACAGGGACATAGCGGCTACACCTTC,CASLQGHSGYTF,12,-,TRBJ1-2,TRBV2,-
TGTGCCAGTAGTTCGAGGGACAGGCTATCCTACGAGCAGTACTTC,CASSSRDRLSYEQYF,15,TRBD1,TRBJ2-7,TRBV19,-
TGTGCCAGCAGGGGTACGCGGGGGAGCAATCAGCCCCAGCATTTT,CASRGTRGSNQPQHF,15,-,TRBJ1-5,TRBV2,few
TGTGCCTGGAGGGGGGGGAATCAGCCCCAGCATTTT,CAWRGGNQPQHF,12,-,TRBJ1-5,TRBV30,-
TGTGCCAGCAGCCTCTCAGGGGGCCGAGGTTTTAGCAATCAGCCCCAGCATTTT,CASSLSGGRGFSNQPQHF,18,TRBD1,TRBJ1-5,TRBV7-9,-
TGTGCCAGCAGCGAGCGAGGGGCTTTCGCCTACGAGCAGTACTTC,CASSERGAFAYEQYF,15,-,TRBJ2-7,TRBV6-5,-
TGCAGCGTTGGAAGCGGCAGAAACTACGAGCAGTACTTC,CSVGSGRNYEQYF,13,-,TRBJ2-7,TRBV29-1,once
TGCGCCAGCAGCTTGCGGGGTGAAAAACTGTTTTTT,CASSLRGEKLFF,12,-,TRBJ1-4,TRBV5-1,-
TGTGCCTGGAGTTCGGCGGCTAGCTATGGCTACACCTTC,CAWSSAASYGYTF,13,-,TRBJ1-2,TRBV30,-
TGTGCCAGCAGCTTAGCGGGGACAGGGGGCTACGAGCAGTACTTC,CASSLAGTGGYEQYF,15,TRBD1,TRBJ2-7,TRBV7-6,-
TGTGCCAGCAGCTTAATCGACCATGGCTACACCTTC,CASSLIDHGYTF,12,-,TRBJ1-2,TRBV11-2,-
TGTGCCAGCCACAGTGCCAAAAACATTCAGTACTTC,CASHSAKNIQYF,12,-,TRBJ2-4,TRBV7-9,-
TGCAGCGTTGGGGGGTTAGGACTTAACGGCGGTGGCTACACCTTC,CSVGGLGLNGGGYTF,15,-,TRBJ1-2,TRBV29-1,-
TGTGCCAGCGGCGGGACTAGTCCGTACGAGCAGTACTTC,CASGGTSPYEQYF,13,TRBD2,TRBJ2-7,TRBV2,-
TGTGCCAGCAGCTTAGGGGGTCGACGGCAAGAGACCCAGTACTTC,CASSLGGRRQETQYF,15,-,TRBJ2-5,TRBV7-8,-
TGTGCCAGCAGCGAAAGGAGGGGGGGAAGGACTGGGGCCAACGTCCTGACTTTC,CASSERRGGRTGANVLTF,18,-,TRBJ2-6,TRBV6-1,-
TGTGCCAGCAGCTTGGGAGGCGGGTACGAGCAGTACTTC,CASSLGGGYEQYF,13,-,TRBJ2-7,TRBV7-2,-
TGTGCCAGCAGCTTAGTCGAGACCCCAAACAATGAGCAGTTCTTC,CASSLVETPNNEQFF,15,-,TRBJ2-1,TRBV11-1,-
TGCGCCAGCAGCCCCGACTTGGTTGGCTACACCTTC,CASSPDLVGYTF,12,-,TRBJ1-2,TRBV10-2,-
TGCGCCAGCAGCGCATTGAGCAATGAGCAGTTCTTC,CASSALSNEQFF,12,-,TRBJ2-1,TRBV4-1,-
TGTGCCAGCAGTTACGGTCGTGAGCAGTTCTTC,CASSYGREQFF,11,-,TRBJ2-1,TRBV6-5,-
TGTGCCAGCAGGCTAGAAAGCGGGGGGGCCGGAGAGACCCAGTACTTC,CASRLESGGAGETQYF,16,TRBD2,TRBJ2-5,TRBV2,-
TGTGCCAGTAGAGGGACAGGGGCCAATGAGCAGTTCTTC,CASRGTGANEQFF,13,TRBD1,TRBJ2-1,TRBV19,-
TGTGCCAGCAGTTTAGTGGACCGCACAGATACGCAGTATTTT,CASSLVDRTDTQYF,14,-,TRBJ2-3,TRBV27,-
TGTGCCAGCAGCCCCCAGGGGAACTATGGCTACACCTTC,CASSPQGNYGYTF,13,-,TRBJ1-2,TRBV27,-
TGTGCCAGCAGCCCCTACCCGGGGCGGGGGTTGGAGACCCAGTACTTC,CASSPYPGRGLETQYF,16,TRBD2,TRBJ2-5,TRBV9,-
TGTGCCACCTCGGCGTACGGAAACACCATATATTTT,CATSAYGNTIYF,12,-,TRBJ1-3,TRBV6-5,-
TGTGCCAGCAGCGTAGCTCGGGGTTATGCAGGCTACACCTTC,CASSVARGYAGYTF,14,-,TRBJ1-2,TRBV9,-
TGTGCCAGCACCAACAGCACAGATACGCAGTATTTT,CASTNSTDTQYF,12,-,TRBJ2-3,TRBV6-4,-
TGTGCCAGCAGCTTGGAGGGGGCAGCTAACTATGGCTACACCTTC,CASSLEGAANYGYTF,15,TRBD1,TRBJ1-2,TRBV11-2,-
TGTGCCAGCAGGCCGGGACAGCGGTATCAGCCCCAGCATTTT,CASRPGQRYQPQHF,14,TRBD1,TRBJ1-5,TRBV2,-
TGTGCCAGCAGCTCCACCTACAGGGACCCAGATGAAAAACTGTTTTTT,CASSSTYRDPDEKLFF,16,-,TRBJ1-4,TRBV13,-
TGTGCCAGCAGCGCTAAACAGGGGGCACTGGCCGGGGAGCTGTTTTTT,CASSAKQGALAGELFF,16,TRBD1,TRBJ2-2,TRBV11-3,-
TGTGCCAGCAGTTTTAATGCCCGGGGAGATACGCAGTATTTT,CASSFNARGDTQYF,14,-,TRBJ2-3,TRBV7-2,-
TGCGCCAGCAGCTTGGCCTCAGGGGGAGAGGAAAAACTGTTTTTT,CASSLASGGEEKLFF,15,TRBD1,TRBJ1-4,TRBV5-1,once
TGTGCCAGCTCACCCAGGACAGATGTTAACTATGGCTACACCTTC,CASSPRTDVNYGYTF,15,-,TRBJ1-2,TRBV18,-
TGTGCCAGCAGCTTGACTAGCGGGGAGTACAATGAGCAGTTCTTC,CASSLTSGEYNEQFF,15,TRBD2,TRBJ2-1,TRBV7-9,-
TGTGCCAGCAGCTTCCATACAGGGGTGAGGTCCACTGAAGCTTTCTTT,CASSFHTGVRSTEAFF,16,TRBD1,TRBJ1-1,TRBV11-2,-
TGCGCCAGCAGCGACCAAGGACTCGACTACAATGAGCAGTTCTTC,CASSDQGLDYNEQFF,15,-,TRBJ2-1,TRBV5-1,-
TGCAGCTACGCGGGGGGCCCCCGGGGGACAGATACGCAGTATTTT,CSYAGGPRGTDTQYF,15,TRBD2,TRBJ2-3,TRBV29-1,-
TGTGCCAGCAGCGGGGGGACAGGGTATGACGAGCAGTACTTC,CASSGGTGYDEQYF,14,TRBD1,TRBJ2-7,TRBV9,-